The present TCR beta chain was sequenced within a study of T cell responses to AZD1222 COVID-19 vaccine. A few counts support this clone. Its target is unknown. Broader study findings: It was only after the peak T cell response that any repertoires were sampled.

Profiled with immunoSEQ multiplex PCR; TCRdb holds only in-frame clones, not every one. The sample consists of more than 95,000 clones, over 90% of them appearing once. Germline V CDR1 and CDR2: PRHDT, FYEKMQ (reference sequence). The CDR3 spans 15 residues. The V gene lost 5 bases and the J gene lost 1 base, with 15 bases spanning the gap. The receptor was derived from an adult in good health. This specimen consisted of peripheral blood, obtained on day 0 of AZD1222 vaccination. V usage is TRBV13 and J usage is TRBJ2-7, with a possible D match to TRBD2 (7 bases). CDR3 coding DNA: TGTGCCAGCAGCCCGGGGGGCGGGGCGTCCTACGAGCAGTACTTC. It translates to CASSPGGGASYEQYF.